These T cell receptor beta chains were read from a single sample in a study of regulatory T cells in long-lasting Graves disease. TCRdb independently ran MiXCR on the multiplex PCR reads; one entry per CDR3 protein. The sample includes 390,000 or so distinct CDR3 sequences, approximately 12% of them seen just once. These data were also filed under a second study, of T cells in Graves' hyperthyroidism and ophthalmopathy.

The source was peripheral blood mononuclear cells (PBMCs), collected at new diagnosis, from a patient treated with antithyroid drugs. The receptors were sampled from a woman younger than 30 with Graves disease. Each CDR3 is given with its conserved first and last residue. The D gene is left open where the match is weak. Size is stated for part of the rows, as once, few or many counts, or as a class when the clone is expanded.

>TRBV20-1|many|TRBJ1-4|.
TGCAGTGCTAGAGATGGGGGCCAGTCGGCGAGGAATGAAAAACTGTTTTTT
CSARDGGQSARNEKLFF
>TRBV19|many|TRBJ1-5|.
TGTGCCAGTAGTATTGGACGGTATAGCAATCAGCCCCAGCATTTT
CASSIGRYSNQPQHF
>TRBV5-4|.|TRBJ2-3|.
TGTGCCAGCAGCTTGGGGGGTATGGGCACAGATACGCAGTATTTT
CASSLGGMGTDTQYF
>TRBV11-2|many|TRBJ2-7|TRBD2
TGTGCCAGCAGCAAAAGCGGGAGCTCAACCTACGAGCAGTACTTC
CASSKSGSSTYEQYF
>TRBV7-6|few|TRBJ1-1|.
TGTGCCAGCAGCTTAGCTCGGCAGAACTCTGAAGCTTTCTTT
CASSLARQNSEAFF
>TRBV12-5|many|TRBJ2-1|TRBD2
TGTGCTAGTGGTTTGGCCCTTCTGAGAGCGGGGGACAATGAGCAGTTCTTC
CASGLALLRAGDNEQFF
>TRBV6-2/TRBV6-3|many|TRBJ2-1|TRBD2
TGTGCCAGCAGCGATGTTAGCGGGGGTTTTTACAATGAGCAGTTCTTC
CASSDVSGGFYNEQFF
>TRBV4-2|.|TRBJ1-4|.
TGTGCCAGCAGCCAACCTCTTGAAGGGTCTACTAATGAAAAACTGTTTTTT
CASSQPLEGSTNEKLFF
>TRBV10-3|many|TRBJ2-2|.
TGTGCCATCCTACCGGGCACGGGGAACGCCGGGGAGCTGTTTTTT
CAILPGTGNAGELFF
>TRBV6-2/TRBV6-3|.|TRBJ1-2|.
TGTGCACCGGGCGAAGTCTATGGCTACACCTTC
CAPGEVYGYTF
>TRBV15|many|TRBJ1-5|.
TGTGCCACCAGCAGAGGAATGGGGGGAGATCAGCCCCAGCATTTT
CATSRGMGGDQPQHF
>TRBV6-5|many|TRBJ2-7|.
TGTGCCAGCAGGTACAGCCCCAGCTCCTACGAGCAGTACTTC
CASRYSPSSYEQYF
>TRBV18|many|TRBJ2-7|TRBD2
TGTGCCAGCTCCTCGGCCCTAGCGGGAGAGAGCGAGCAGTACTTC
CASSSALAGESEQYF
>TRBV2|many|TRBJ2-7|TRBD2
TGTGCCAGCTCAGTTCTGTGGGAGGGCGACGAGCAGTACTTC
CASSVLWEGDEQYF
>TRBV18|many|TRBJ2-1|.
TGTGCCAGCTCACCACAAAGGGGGGAGCAGTTCTTC
CASSPQRGEQFF
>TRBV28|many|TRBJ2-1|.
TGTGCCAGCAGTTCTTCCCGGGTCACCTACAATGAGCAGTTCTTC
CASSSSRVTYNEQFF
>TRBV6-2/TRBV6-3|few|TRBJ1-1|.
TGTGCCAGCAGTTACGAGCGGCATAACACTGAAGCTTTCTTT
CASSYERHNTEAFF
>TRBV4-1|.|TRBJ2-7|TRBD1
TGCACCAGCAGCCAGGGCCGACAGGGGACGAACTACGAGCAGTACTTC
CTSSQGRQGTNYEQYF
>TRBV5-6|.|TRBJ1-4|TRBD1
TGTGCCAGCAGCCCGAGGGGGCAGCGGAATGAAAAACTGTTTTTT
CASSPRGQRNEKLFF
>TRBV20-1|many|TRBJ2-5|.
TGCAGTGCTAGAAACCCCGGCGGGGAATGGGCCCAGTACTTC
CSARNPGGEWAQYF
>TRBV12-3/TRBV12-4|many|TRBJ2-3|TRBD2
TGTGCCAGCGGATTGACGGGGGGGCAGGGAGATACGCAGTATTTT
CASGLTGGQGDTQYF
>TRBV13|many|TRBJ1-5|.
TGTGCCAGCAGCTTAGGAGCGGGGGAGAATCAGCCCCAGCATTTT
CASSLGAGENQPQHF
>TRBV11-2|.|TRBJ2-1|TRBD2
TGTGCCAGCAGCACCCTAGCGGGAGGGAGGCGAAATGAGCAGTTCTTC
CASSTLAGGRRNEQFF
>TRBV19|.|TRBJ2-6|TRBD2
TGTGCCAGTAGTGTAGCGGGGGTAAGCTCTGGGGCCAACGTCCTGACTTTC
CASSVAGVSSGANVLTF
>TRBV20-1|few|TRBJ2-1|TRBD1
TGCAGTGCCCCCGGGACAGGGGCTAACAATGAGCAGTTCTTC
CSAPGTGANNEQFF